This TCR beta chain was obtained from a study of glioma-infiltrating T cells. Study findings and constraints: Non-neoplastic patients had below-expected tissue-blood divergence, while all gliomas exceeded expectation.

This clonotype was seen a few times. Its antigen is as yet unknown. Germline and junction disagree at one end, which may indicate a read error. Amplification of TCR alpha and beta CDR3 regions from RNA used iRepertoire nested multiplex PCR. TCRdb re-called the multiplex PCR reads through MiXCR, storing one row per CDR3 protein. The profile covers about 140,000 distinct CDR3 sequences, with about two fifths appearing a single time and over 15% taken by the ten largest. The length of the CDR3 is 14 residues. CDR1 is MNHEY, CDR2 SVGAGI, per germline. This chain joins TRBV6-5 and TRBJ2-1; 9 bases are shared with TRBD2. The receptor comes from a human donor with low-grade glioma or glioblastoma, undergoing nonglioma brain surgery, or in good health (not recorded which). The sample consisted of glioma tissue, nonneoplastic brain tissue, or PBMCs (not recorded which). CDR3 in DNA: TGTGCCACTCAAAGTAGCGGGAGTCTCGATGAGAAGTTCTTC. Protein: CATQSSGSLDEKFF.